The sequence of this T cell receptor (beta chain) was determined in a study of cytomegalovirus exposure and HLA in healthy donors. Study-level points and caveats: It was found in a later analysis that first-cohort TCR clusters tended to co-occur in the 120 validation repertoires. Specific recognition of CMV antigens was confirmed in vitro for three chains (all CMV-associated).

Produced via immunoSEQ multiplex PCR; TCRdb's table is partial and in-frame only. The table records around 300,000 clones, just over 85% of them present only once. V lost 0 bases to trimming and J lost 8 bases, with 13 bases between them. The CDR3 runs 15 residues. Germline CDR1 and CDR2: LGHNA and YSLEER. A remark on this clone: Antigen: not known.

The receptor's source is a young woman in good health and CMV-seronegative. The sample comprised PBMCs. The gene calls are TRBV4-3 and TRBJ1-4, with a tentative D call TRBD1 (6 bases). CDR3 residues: CASSQDSQGREKLFF. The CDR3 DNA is TGCGCCAGCAGCCAAGATAGCCAGGGGCGAGAAAAACTGTTTTTT.